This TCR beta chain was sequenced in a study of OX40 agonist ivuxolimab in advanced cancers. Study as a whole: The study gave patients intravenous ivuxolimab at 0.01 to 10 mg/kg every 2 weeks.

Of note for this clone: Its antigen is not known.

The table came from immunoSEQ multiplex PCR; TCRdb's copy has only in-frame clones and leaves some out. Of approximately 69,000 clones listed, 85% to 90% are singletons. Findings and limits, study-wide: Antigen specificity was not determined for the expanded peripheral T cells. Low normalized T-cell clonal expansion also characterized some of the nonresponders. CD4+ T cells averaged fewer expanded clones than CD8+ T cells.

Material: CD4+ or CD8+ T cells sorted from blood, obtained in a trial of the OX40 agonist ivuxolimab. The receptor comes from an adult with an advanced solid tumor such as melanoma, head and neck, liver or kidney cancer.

CDR3 sequence reads: CASSLLGAGQGKSGNTIYF. The CDR3 DNA reads as TGTGCCAGCTCCTTACTGGGGGCTGGACAGGGGAAGAGTGGAAACACCATATATTTT. This chain links TRBV27 with TRBJ1-3; 9 positions match TRBD1. With 8 bases clipped from V and 3 bases from J, the junction kept 20 bases outside the gene matches. This CDR3 has 19 amino acids. CDR1 and CDR2 from the germline V gene are MNHEY and SMNVEV (reference sequence).